Here is one T cell receptor beta chain with its context. The TCR beta CDR3 regions underwent amplification using RNA transcripts as the source. First-round RT-PCR targeting the TCR CDR3 was performed with the HTBI primer set. TCRdb re-called the multiplex PCR reads with MiXCR, one entry per CDR3 protein. Of fewer than 750,000 distinct CDR3 sequences listed, around 15% are singletons. Germline V CDR1 and CDR2: LGHNT, FRNRAP. Trimming cost V 1 base and J 0 bases, with 4 bases left between them. The CDR3 is made up of 14 amino acids. The sample belongs to a study of T cells in Graves' hyperthyroidism and ophthalmopathy. A patient was excluded if there was uncontrolled infection, other autoimmune disease, pregnancy or lactation.

The source material was blood. The sequence derives from a woman aged 40 to 50 with Graves' ophthalmopathy. V is TRBV12-5 and J is TRBJ1-5; D gene uncertain. The CDR3 DNA reads as TGTGCTAGTGGTTTGGGGGATAGCAATCAGCCCCAGCATTTT. This codes for CASGLGDSNQPQHF.